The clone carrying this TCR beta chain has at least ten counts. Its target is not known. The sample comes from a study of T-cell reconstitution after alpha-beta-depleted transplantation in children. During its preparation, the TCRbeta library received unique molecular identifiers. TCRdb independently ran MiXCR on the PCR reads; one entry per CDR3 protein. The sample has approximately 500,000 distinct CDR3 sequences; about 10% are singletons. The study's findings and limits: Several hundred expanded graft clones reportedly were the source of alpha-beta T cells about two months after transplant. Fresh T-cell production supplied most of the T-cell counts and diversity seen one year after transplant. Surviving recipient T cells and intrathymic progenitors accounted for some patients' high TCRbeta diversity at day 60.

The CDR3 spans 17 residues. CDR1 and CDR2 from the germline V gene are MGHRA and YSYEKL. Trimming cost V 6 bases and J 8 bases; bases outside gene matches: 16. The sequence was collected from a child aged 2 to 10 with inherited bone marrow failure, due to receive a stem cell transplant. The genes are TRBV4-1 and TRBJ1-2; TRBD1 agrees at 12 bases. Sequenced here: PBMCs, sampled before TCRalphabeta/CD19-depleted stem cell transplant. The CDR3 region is CASRVESGTGGAGGYTF. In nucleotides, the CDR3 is TGCGCCAGCAGAGTAGAGTCCGGGACAGGGGGCGCAGGAGGCTACACCTTC.